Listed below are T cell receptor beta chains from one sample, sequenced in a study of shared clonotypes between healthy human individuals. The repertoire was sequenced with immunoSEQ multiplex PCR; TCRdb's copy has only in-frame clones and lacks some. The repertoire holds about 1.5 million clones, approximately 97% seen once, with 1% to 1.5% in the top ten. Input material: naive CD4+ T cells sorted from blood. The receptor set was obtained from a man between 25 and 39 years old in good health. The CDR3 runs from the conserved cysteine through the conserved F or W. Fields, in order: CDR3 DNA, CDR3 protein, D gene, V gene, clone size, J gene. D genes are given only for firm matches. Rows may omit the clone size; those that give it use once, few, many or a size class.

TGTGCCAGTAGTATAACGGGATCGCTTTACAATGAGCAGTTCTTC | CASSITGSLYNEQFF | NA | TRBV19 | NA | TRBJ2-1
TGTGCCAGCTCACCGGTCACCGGGGGGACGGAAGAGACCCAGTACTTC | CASSPVTGGTEETQYF | TRBD2 | TRBV18 | NA | TRBJ2-5
TGTGCCAGCAGCCGGGACAGGGTCATTCAGCCCCAGCATTTT | CASSRDRVIQPQHF | TRBD1 | TRBV28 | NA | TRBJ1-5
TGTGCCAGCTGTCGGGACAGGGTCTCCTACGAGCAGTACTTC | CASCRDRVSYEQYF | TRBD1 | TRBV28 | NA | TRBJ2-7
TGTGCCATCAGTGGCCCTTATGTGGCAGACTACGAGCAGTACTTC | CAISGPYVADYEQYF | NA | TRBV10-3 | once | TRBJ2-7
TGTGCCAGCAGTTACTCGGGTGATAGGACCTACGAGCAGTACTTC | CASSYSGDRTYEQYF | NA | TRBV6-5 | NA | TRBJ2-7
TGTGCCAGCAGTAAAAACACTGAAGCTTTCTTT | CASSKNTEAFF | NA | TRBV6-1 | NA | TRBJ1-1
TGTGCCAGCAGTTACGCCTCAGGGGGCAGTGAGCAGTTCTTC | CASSYASGGSEQFF | TRBD1 | TRBV6-6 | NA | TRBJ2-1
TGTGCCAGCAGCTCCATGCCCGGAAATGAGCAGTTCTTC | CASSSMPGNEQFF | NA | TRBV7-2 | NA | TRBJ2-1
TGTGCCAGCAGCTTACAGGGACAGGGGTCCTACAATGAGCAGTTCTTC | CASSLQGQGSYNEQFF | TRBD1 | TRBV11-2 | NA | TRBJ2-1
TGTGCCAGCAGTTTACGGTGGACCGGACAGGGAAACTACGAGCAGTACTTC | CASSLRWTGQGNYEQYF | TRBD1 | TRBV28 | NA | TRBJ2-7
TGTGCCAGCAGCGCGACCGACAGGAATGCAGATACGCAGTATTTT | CASSATDRNADTQYF | NA | TRBV11-3 | NA | TRBJ2-3
TGTGCCAGCAGCTTGTGGGACAGGGTGGGAGAGCAGTACTTC | CASSLWDRVGEQYF | TRBD1 | TRBV5-6 | NA | TRBJ2-7
TGTGCCAGTAGTACCGCAGATACGCAGTATTTT | CASSTADTQYF | NA | TRBV19 | once | TRBJ2-3
TGTGCCAGCAGCTTAGAACATAGGGCTAGCGGGAGCTCCTACGAGCAGTACTTC | CASSLEHRASGSSYEQYF | TRBD2 | TRBV7-3 | NA | TRBJ2-7
TGTGCCAGCAGTTCCAGCAACACCGGGGAGCTGTTTTTT | CASSSSNTGELFF | NA | TRBV28 | few | TRBJ2-2
TGTGCCAGCAGACGGTCGGCTAGCGGGAGTTTTTTCTTC | CASRRSASGSFFF | TRBD2 | TRBV5-8 | once | TRBJ2-1
TGTGCCACCAGCAGAGAAGGAACTAGCGGGAGTGGAAGTCTATACGAGCAGTACTTC | CATSREGTSGSGSLYEQYF | TRBD2 | TRBV15 | NA | TRBJ2-7
TGTGCCAGCAGCCCACAGGGGGCTCTTAGCAATCAGCCCCAGCATTTT | CASSPQGALSNQPQHF | TRBD1 | TRBV2 | NA | TRBJ1-5
TGTGCCAGCGCCGACGGACAGCTCTCTGGGGCCAACGTCCTGACTTTC | CASADGQLSGANVLTF | NA | TRBV7-9 | NA | TRBJ2-6
TGTGCCAGCAGTTTTGGGGACAGGGGAAACACCGGGGAGCTGTTTTTT | CASSFGDRGNTGELFF | TRBD1 | TRBV28 | NA | TRBJ2-2
TGTGCCAGCAGCACGAGGGGCTATGGCTACACCTTC | CASSTRGYGYTF | NA | TRBV21-1 | NA | TRBJ1-2
TGTGCCAGCAGCTTACAGAGTGAAAAACTGTTTTTT | CASSLQSEKLFF | NA | TRBV7-9 | NA | TRBJ1-4